Listed below are T cell receptor delta chains from one sample, sequenced in a study of Vδ1+ human thymocytes. TCRdb reapplied CATT to the multiplex PCR reads. The sample yields 80,000 or so delta-chain clones, around 32% seen once. Sequencing used Vdelta1+ gamma-delta thymocytes from the thymus. Every receptor here comes from a boy in the first two years of life who had congenital heart surgery. The CDR3 runs from the conserved cysteine through the conserved F or W. A D gene is named only where the DNA matches it firmly. The listing skips clone size in some rows; elsewhere it reads once, few, many or a size class.

v_gene: TRDV1
d_gene: .
j_gene: TRDJ1
abundance: .
CDR3aa: CAPGPRGGEVYTDKLIF
CDR3nt: TGTGCTCCTGGCCCTCGGGGGGGTGAGGTATACACCGATAAACTCATCTTT

v_gene: TRDV1
d_gene: .
j_gene: TRDJ1
abundance: .
CDR3aa: CALGEDSLRKTVVTDKLIF
CDR3nt: TGTGCTCTTGGGGAAGACTCCCTACGGAAGACTGTCGTAACCGATAAACTCATCTTT

v_gene: TRDV1
d_gene: TRDD2
j_gene: TRDJ1
abundance: .
CDR3aa: CALGELDSLPTHWGYTDKLIF
CDR3nt: TGTGCTCTTGGGGAACTAGACAGCCTTCCTACCCACTGGGGATACACCGATAAACTCATCTTT

v_gene: TRDV1
d_gene: .
j_gene: TRDJ1
abundance: .
CDR3aa: CALGEPIPFRGLDTEYTDKLIF
CDR3nt: TGTGCTCTTGGGGAACCGATTCCTTTCAGGGGGTTGGATACCGAATACACCGATAAACTCATCTTT

v_gene: TRDV1
d_gene: TRDD3
j_gene: TRDJ1
abundance: .
CDR3aa: CALGERSYVGTGGLVYTQYTDKLIF
CDR3nt: TGTGCTCTTGGGGAACGGTCCTACGTGGGTACTGGGGGACTCGTCTATACCCAGTACACCGATAAACTCATCTTT

v_gene: TRDV1
d_gene: TRDD3
j_gene: TRDJ1
abundance: few
CDR3aa: CALGERTLRPYWGSSLTDKLIF
CDR3nt: TGTGCTCTTGGGGAACGAACCCTCCGTCCGTACTGGGGCTCCTCCTTAACCGATAAACTCATCTTT

v_gene: TRDV1
d_gene: TRDD3
j_gene: TRDJ1
abundance: .
CDR3aa: CALGEPPPSVLGDTGSYTDKLIF
CDR3nt: TGTGCTCTTGGGGAACCACCCCCCTCTGTCCTGGGGGATACTGGGTCGTACACCGATAAACTCATCTTT

v_gene: TRDV1
d_gene: TRDD3
j_gene: TRDJ1
abundance: .
CDR3aa: CALGDLRLPPCRGYATSIRYTDKLIF
CDR3nt: TGTGCTCTTGGGGACCTCCGCCTTCCCCCTTGCCGGGGATACGCGACCTCAATACGGTACACCGATAAACTCATCTTT

v_gene: TRDV1
d_gene: .
j_gene: TRDJ1
abundance: once
CDR3aa: CALGVLGLPYFYTDKLIF
CDR3nt: TGTGCTCTTGGGGTACTCGGACTTCCATACTTCTACACCGATAAACTCATCTTT

v_gene: TRDV1
d_gene: .
j_gene: TRDJ1
abundance: .
CDR3aa: CALGETLGGGDKLIF
CDR3nt: TGTGCTCTTGGGGAAACCCTCGGAGGGGGCGATAAACTCATCTTT

v_gene: TRDV1
d_gene: TRDD3
j_gene: TRDJ1
abundance: few
CDR3aa: CALVVIVLSGGFYTDKLIF
CDR3nt: TGTGCTCTTGTGGTCATCGTTCTTTCTGGGGGGTTTTACACCGATAAACTCATCTTT

v_gene: TRDV1
d_gene: .
j_gene: TRDJ1
abundance: once
CDR3aa: CALGHPGGLELDKLIF
CDR3nt: TGTGCCCTTGGGCACCCGGGGGGGCTCGAACTCGATAAACTCATCTTT

v_gene: TRDV1
d_gene: TRDD2
j_gene: TRDJ1
abundance: .
CDR3aa: CALGELREIPTRGLQYKLIF
CDR3nt: TGTGCTCTTGGGGAACTTCGGGAGATTCCTACAAGGGGGTTACAATATAAACTCATCTTT

v_gene: TRDV1
d_gene: TRDD3
j_gene: TRDJ1
abundance: .
CDR3aa: CALGELRLSGGFSDKLIF
CDR3nt: TGTGCTCTTGGGGAATTAAGACTCTCTGGGGGATTTTCCGATAAACTCATCTTT

v_gene: TRDV1
d_gene: TRDD3
j_gene: TRDJ1
abundance: few
CDR3aa: CALGELQTKPYWGILADKLIF
CDR3nt: TGTGCTCTTGGGGAACTACAGACAAAACCCTACTGGGGGATACTTGCCGATAAACTCATCTTT

v_gene: TRDV2
d_gene: TRDD3
j_gene: TRDJ1
abundance: .
CDR3aa: CACVSLGELTDKLIF
CDR3nt: TGTGCCTGTGTTTCTCTGGGGGAACTCACCGATAAACTCATCTTT

v_gene: TRDV1
d_gene: TRDD3
j_gene: TRDJ1
abundance: few
CDR3aa: CALGNHNLWGNNKLIF
CDR3nt: TGTGCTCTTGGGAACCATAATCTATGGGGGAATAATAAACTCATCTTT

v_gene: TRDV1
d_gene: TRDD3
j_gene: TRDJ1
abundance: .
CDR3aa: CALGELESTTPGDHPDKLIF
CDR3nt: TGTGCTCTTGGGGAACTTGAGTCAACTACGCCGGGGGATCACCCCGATAAACTCATCTTT

v_gene: TRDV1
d_gene: TRDD3
j_gene: TRDJ1
abundance: few
CDR3aa: CALGDLLVVLPGIPHYTDKLIF
CDR3nt: TGTGCTCTTGGGGATCTCCTAGTTGTCCTACCGGGGATACCCCATTACACCGATAAACTCATCTTT

v_gene: TRDV1
d_gene: TRDD3
j_gene: TRDJ1
abundance: .
CDR3aa: CALGKLRYWGIPDKLIF
CDR3nt: TGTGCTCTTGGGAAACTCCGTTACTGGGGGATACCCGATAAACTCATCTTT

v_gene: TRDV1
d_gene: .
j_gene: TRDJ1
abundance: .
CDR3aa: CALGDPTLYTDKLIF
CDR3nt: TGTGCTCTTGGGGACCCAACTCTGTACACCGATAAACTCATCTTT

v_gene: TRDV1
d_gene: TRDD3
j_gene: TRDJ1
abundance: .
CDR3aa: CALGEFSQYWGIGGLIF
CDR3nt: TGTGCTCTTGGGGAATTCAGTCAGTACTGGGGGATAGGGGGACTCATCTTT

v_gene: TRDV1
d_gene: .
j_gene: TRDJ1
abundance: .
CDR3aa: CALGEPRGRGSKNYTDKLIF
CDR3nt: TGTGCTCTTGGGGAACCTAGGGGACGGGGATCCAAAAATTACACCGATAAACTCATCTTT

v_gene: TRDV1
d_gene: .
j_gene: TRDJ1
abundance: once
CDR3aa: CALGEPFYSPGFSDKLIF
CDR3nt: TGTGCTCTTGGGGAACCCTTCTACTCCCCTGGTTTCTCCGATAAACTCATCTTT

v_gene: TRDV1
d_gene: TRDD3
j_gene: TRDJ1
abundance: .
CDR3aa: CALGEPPRFPGLGGTLAYTDKLIF
CDR3nt: TGTGCTCTTGGGGAACCCCCCCGCTTTCCCGGTCTGGGGGGCACCCTTGCTTACACCGATAAACTCATCTTT

v_gene: TRDV1
d_gene: TRDD3
j_gene: TRDJ1
abundance: few
CDR3aa: CALGELYWGIRYTDKLIF
CDR3nt: TGTGCTCTTGGGGAACTTTACTGGGGGATACGGTACACCGATAAACTCATCTTT

v_gene: TRDV1
d_gene: TRDD3
j_gene: TRDJ1
abundance: few
CDR3aa: CALGEPDPLLGDMRNDKLIF
CDR3nt: TGTGCTCTTGGGGAACCCGACCCTCTACTGGGGGATATGAGGAATGATAAACTCATCTTT

v_gene: TRDV1
d_gene: TRDD3
j_gene: TRDJ1
abundance: .
CDR3aa: CALGELGGWGILGKLIF
CDR3nt: TGTGCTCTTGGGGAACTAGGTGGTTGGGGGATACTCGGTAAACTCATCTTT

v_gene: TRDV1
d_gene: TRDD3
j_gene: TRDJ1
abundance: once
CDR3aa: CALGEGARDTRRYTDKLIF
CDR3nt: TGTGCTCTTGGGGAAGGGGCTAGGGATACGCGGCGGTACACCGATAAACTCATCTTT

v_gene: TRDV1
d_gene: TRDD3
j_gene: TRDJ1
abundance: once
CDR3aa: CALGIRYRMGDLTDKLIF
CDR3nt: TGTGCTCTTGGGATTCGCTACCGGATGGGGGATCTCACCGATAAACTCATCTTT

v_gene: TRDV1
d_gene: TRDD3
j_gene: TRDJ1
abundance: .
CDR3aa: CALGPGLRIWGIGEDKLIF
CDR3nt: TGTGCTCTTGGGCCTGGTTTACGTATCTGGGGGATTGGCGAGGATAAACTCATCTTT

v_gene: TRDV1
d_gene: .
j_gene: TRDJ1
abundance: few
CDR3aa: CALGEPPHCSYCEYTDKLIF
CDR3nt: TGTGCTCTTGGGGAACCTCCCCACTGCTCATACTGCGAATACACCGATAAACTCATCTTT

v_gene: TRDV1
d_gene: .
j_gene: TRDJ1
abundance: few
CDR3aa: CALGHKRGTEFGQGIHASKLIF
CDR3nt: TGTGCTCTTGGGCATAAGCGGGGGACTGAGTTCGGACAGGGGATCCACGCCTCGAAACTCATCTTT

v_gene: TRDV1
d_gene: TRDD3
j_gene: TRDJ1
abundance: .
CDR3aa: CALGASVPLLLGGHTDKLIF
CDR3nt: TGTGCTCTTGGGGCGTCCGTGCCCCTGTTACTGGGGGGCCACACCGATAAACTCATCTTT

v_gene: TRDV1
d_gene: TRDD3
j_gene: TRDJ1
abundance: .
CDR3aa: CALGELVKSPYWGTNTDKLIF
CDR3nt: TGTGCTCTTGGGGAACTAGTAAAGTCCCCTTACTGGGGGACCAACACCGATAAACTCATCTTT

v_gene: TRDV1
d_gene: .
j_gene: TRDJ1
abundance: .
CDR3aa: CALGINLPFLRPRPDWGNTQGVLSDKLIF
CDR3nt: TGTGCTCTTGGGATAAACCTTCCCTTCCTACGCCCCAGGCCCGACTGGGGGAATACCCAAGGGGTACTTTCCGATAAACTCATCTTT

v_gene: TRDV1
d_gene: TRDD3
j_gene: TRDJ1
abundance: .
CDR3aa: CALGVHWGIRVKLIF
CDR3nt: TGTGCTCTTGGGGTTCACTGGGGGATACGGGTTAAACTCATCTTT